This section outlines one T cell receptor beta chain sequence together with its context. The target antigen is unknown. The CDR3 contains 13 residues. Trimming stripped 6 bases from V and 4 bases from J, with 11 bases between. Germline V gene lookup returns CDR1 MNHEY and CDR2 SVGAGI. Markers CD45RO/CCR7/CD25/CD127/CD95/CD27 served to sort CD4+ naive, central memory, regulatory and stem cell-like memory cells. The authors obtained over 98% purity in all sorted populations. These data belong to a study of beta chain features in type 1 diabetes. Overall study findings and caveats: In all four CD4+ subsets, TCRB CDR3 length was significantly, moderately reduced in type 1 diabetes.

Expressed TCRB transcripts were sequenced because the isolated RNA had all been reverse transcribed beforehand. Around 3.7 million reads was the average for naive, central memory and regulatory T cell samples. Some clones are missing from TCRdb's copy, which holds only in-frame ones; the method was immunoSEQ multiplex PCR. This repertoire shows about 650,000 clones, around 12% found once; its top ten account for about 0.11%. This TCR came from a man under 40 with type 1 diabetes. What was sequenced was naive CD4+ T cells from blood. The chain carries TRBV6-5 and TRBJ2-3; D possibly uses TRBD1 or TRBD2 (6 bases each). This CDR3 reads CASRRDKSDTQYF. DNA for the CDR3: TGTGCCAGCAGGCGGGACAAATCAGATACGCAGTATTTT.